Given below is one TCR beta chain in context. The data derive from a study of OX40 agonist ivuxolimab in advanced cancers. As for the study in general: In three patients, partial responses were observed, one with hepatocellular carcinoma and two with cutaneous melanoma.

The CDR3 contains 14 residues. V was clipped by 6 bases and J by 5 bases; unmatched bases: 8. Germline V CDR1 and CDR2: MNHEY, SVGAGI. Autoimmune disease history or systemic immunosuppression led to patient exclusion. Measured with immunoSEQ multiplex PCR; TCRdb has only the in-frame clones, and not every one. Of tens of thousands of clones listed, 90% are singletons. The genes are TRBV6-5 and TRBJ2-7; 9 nucleotides agree with TRBD2. The sequences come from CD4+ or CD8+ T cells sorted from blood, collected in a trial of the OX40 agonist ivuxolimab. The TCR originated in an adult with an advanced solid tumor such as melanoma, head and neck, liver or kidney cancer. CDR3 in DNA: TGTGCCAGCAGACCGGGACTAGCTAGCCACGAGCAGTACTTC. Protein product: CASRPGLASHEQYF.